Presented here are 32 T cell receptor beta chains from one specimen sequenced in a study of T cell responses to AZD1222 COVID-19 vaccine. Assay used: immunoSEQ multiplex PCR; TCRdb lists only in-frame clones, some missing. The sample includes about 140,000 clones, roughly 90% seen only once; the top ten take 3.1%. The sample in question was peripheral blood, obtained on day 0 of AZD1222 vaccination. These TCRs come from an adult in good health.

The rearrangement links TRBV12-3 or TRBV12-4 to TRBJ2-5; D uncertain. The V and J ends lost 6 bases and 1 base respectively, with 9 bases between them. The CDR3 consists of 13 residues. The DNA for the CDR3 is TGTGCCAGCAGAACCGCGGCCCAAGAGACCCAGTACTTC. It codes for CASRTAAQETQYF.

The rearrangement links TRBV5-1 to TRBJ2-2, with TRBD1 matching over 9 bases. CDR3 length: 14 amino acids. Germline values: CDR1 SGHRS, CDR2 YFSETQ. The ends lost 2 bases at V and 5 bases at J; junction bases unmatched: 1. The CDR3 bases are TGCGCCAGCAGCTTACAGGGGGCAACCGGGGAGCTGTTTTTT. Translation: CASSLQGATGELFF. Supplemented by reference TRBV5-1 and TRBJ2-2, the full variable domain reads KAGVTQTPRYLIKTRGQQVTLSCSPISGHRSVSWYQQTPGQGLQFLFEYFSETQRNKGNFPGRFSGRQFSNSRSEMNVSTLELGDSALYLCASSLQGATGELFFGEGSRLTVL.

This chain joins TRBV30 and TRBJ1-3; TRBD1 matches 8 bases. Germline CDR1 and CDR2: GTSNPN and SVGIG (reference sequence). J lost 6 bases, V lost 0 bases, and 4 bases had no gene match. The CDR3 spans 14 residues. The CDR3 loop is CAWSVPDRVNTIYF. CDR3 in DNA: TGTGCCTGGAGTGTACCGGACAGGGTAAACACCATATATTTT.

This clone was seen once. The rearrangement joins TRBV15 to TRBJ2-5; possibly TRBD1 for D (5 bases). V was clipped by 0 bases and J by 5 bases, with 13 bases between them. Germline lookup yields CDR1 LNHNV and CDR2 YYDKDF (reference sequence). This CDR3 region has 15 residues. The DNA for the CDR3 is TGTGCCACCAGCAGAGACCCGAAGGGGATCGAGACCCAGTACTTC. Amino acids: CATSRDPKGIETQYF.

This clone is a singleton in its sample. CDR3 protein: CASSLLRRGNTEAFF. CDR3 bases: TGTGCCAGCAGCTTATTAAGACGAGGGAACACTGAAGCTTTCTTT. The genes are TRBV7-9 and TRBJ1-1; no definite D call. Trimming removed 2 bases from V and 1 base from J, with 11 bases in between. Germline V gives CDR1 SEHNR, CDR2 FQNEAQ (reference sequence). The CDR3 totals 15 residues. The full variable domain, with the rest looked up from reference TRBV7-9 and TRBJ1-1, is DTGVSQNPRHKITKRGQNVTFRCDPISEHNRLYWYRQTLGQGPEFLTYFQNEAQLEKSRLLSDRFSAERPKGSFSTLEIQRTEQGDSAMYLCASSLLRRGNTEAFFGQGTRLTVV.

V usage is TRBV7-9 and J usage is TRBJ1-4; TRBD1 agrees at 7 bases. J lost 8 bases, V lost 4 bases, and 13 bases had no gene match. Germline CDR1 is SEHNR and CDR2 is FQNEAQ (reference sequence). There are 16 residues in the CDR3. CDR3: CASSSAPGQGGEKLFF. As DNA, the CDR3 is TGTGCCAGCAGCTCCGCTCCGGGTCAGGGGGGAGAAAAACTGTTTTTT.

The chain combines TRBV29-1 with TRBJ2-3, with D possibly being TRBD1 (7 bases). V dropped 4 bases and J dropped 3 bases, with 14 bases sitting between them. The CDR3 length is 14 residues. Germline loops: CDR1 SQVTM, CDR2 ANQGSEA. CDR3 in DNA: TGCAGCGTTGTATTGGCAGGGGGGACAGATACGCAGTATTTT. It is translated as CSVVLAGGTDTQYF.

The genes are TRBV6-5 and TRBJ1-6; TRBD1 is a possible D gene (5 bases). This CDR3 has 15 residues. Germline CDR1 MNHEY, CDR2 SVGAGI. V shed 3 bases and J shed 9 bases, with 15 bases lying between them. CDR3 residues: CASSYESGRRSPLHF. Here the CDR3 DNA reads TGTGCCAGCAGTTATGAGTCAGGGAGGCGTTCACCCCTCCACTTT.

This chain links TRBV30 with TRBJ1-5; weak D call: TRBD1 (5 bases). CDR1 is GTSNPN, CDR2 SVGIG, per germline (reference sequence). Trimming left V 5 bases short and J 1 base short, with 9 bases between. CDR3 length equals 13 residues. The CDR3 nucleotides are TGTGCCTGGGGAGGGGCGAGCAATCAGCCCCAGCATTTT. Protein product: CAWGGASNQPQHF.

V usage is TRBV11-3 and J usage is TRBJ2-1; weak D call: TRBD2 (6 bases). V was trimmed by 2 bases and J by 6 bases, leaving 14 bases between them. Germline CDR1 and CDR2: SGHNT and YENEEA. CDR3 length: 15 residues. The CDR3 DNA is TGTGCCAGCAGCTTATCAACGGGAGTGGCCAATGAGCAGTTCTTC. Protein: CASSLSTGVANEQFF.

The genes are TRBV5-1 and TRBJ2-5; 11 bases match TRBD2. The CDR3 has 13 amino acids. Germline V gives CDR1 SGHRS, CDR2 YFSETQ. V gave up 2 bases and J gave up 12 bases; unmatched junction bases: 6. CDR3 residues: CASSLVLAGVEYF. DNA of the CDR3: TGCGCCAGCAGCTTAGTACTAGCGGGAGTGGAGTACTTC.

V is TRBV5-4 and J is TRBJ1-4, with D tentatively TRBD1 (5 bases). The germline V and J ends were trimmed by 4 bases and 4 bases, with 14 bases remaining between them. CDR1 SGHNT and CDR2 YYREEE come from the germline V gene (reference sequence). CDR3 length: 15 residues. The CDR3 DNA sequence: TGTGCCAGCAGCCCCACCGGGGGGGTTAATGAAAAACTGTTTTTT. It codes for CASSPTGGVNEKLFF. The variable domain in full, with the rest retrieved from reference TRBV5-4 and TRBJ1-4, is ETGVTQSPTHLIKTRGQQVTLRCSSQSGHNTVSWYQQALGQGPQFIFQYYREEENGRGNFPPRFSGLQFPNYSSELNVNALELDDSALYLCASSPTGGVNEKLFFGSGTQLSVL.

This clone was counted a single time. CDR3 sequence reads: CASSSPDRLNSPLHF. CDR3 DNA sequence: TGTGCCAGCAGTTCGCCCGACAGGTTAAATTCACCCCTCCACTTT. This rearrangement joins TRBV6-5 to TRBJ1-6, with D possibly TRBD1 on 6 matching bases. There are 15 residues in the CDR3. Germline V lookup: CDR1 MNHEY, CDR2 SVGAGI. Trimming took 4 bases from V and 7 from J, leaving 14 bases between them.

The chain couples TRBV20-1 to TRBJ1-1; D might be TRBD1 (6 bases). This CDR3 contains 13 residues. Per the germline V gene, CDR1 is DFQATT and CDR2 is SNEGSKA (reference sequence). Trimming cost V 4 bases and J 10 bases, with 19 bases left between them. CDR3 protein: CSAIDSGARVAFF. The DNA for the CDR3 is TGCAGTGCTATTGATTCAGGGGCGCGGGTAGCTTTCTTT.

This chain uses TRBV6-5 with TRBJ2-7, with 9 bases aligning to TRBD1. CDR1 is MNHEY, CDR2 SVGAGI, per germline. The CDR3 runs 13 residues. V dropped 8 bases and J dropped 6; count of bases not matched to a gene: 8. CDR3 DNA sequence: TGTGCCAGCTGCAGGACAGGGGATTCCGAGCAGTACTTC. Translated: CASCRTGDSEQYF.

This chain links TRBV9 with TRBJ2-3, with TRBD2 matching 7 bases. The CDR3 covers 16 residues. Germline values: CDR1 SGDLS, CDR2 YYNGEE. After removal of 3 bases from V and 4 bases from J, the junction contained 11 bases not matched to a gene. Written as DNA, the CDR3 is TGTGCCAGCAGCGCGGGACTATATATGCAAGCAGATACGCAGTATTTT. Its protein is CASSAGLYMQADTQYF.

V gene TRBV19 combines with J gene TRBJ2-3, with D hard to call. The V gene lost 3 bases and the J gene lost 5 bases, with 6 bases spanning the gap. Germline CDR1 is LNHDA and CDR2 is SQIVND (reference sequence). CDR3 size: 12 residues. The chain's CDR3 is CASSMTRDTQYF. The CDR3 DNA is TGTGCCAGTAGTATGACGAGAGATACGCAGTATTTT.

This clone appeared a few times. J is TRBJ1-4 and V is TRBV15; D unresolved. The CDR3 runs 15 residues. V dropped 3 bases and J dropped 5 bases, with 13 bases sitting between them. Germline loops: CDR1 LNHNV, CDR2 YYDKDF (reference sequence). CDR3 sequence (DNA): TGTGCCACCAGCAGGGATGGAGGGCCGAATGAAAAACTGTTTTTT. Its translation is CATSRDGGPNEKLFF. Together with reference TRBV15 and TRBJ1-4, the CDR3 gives the full variable domain: DAMVIQNPRYQVTQFGKPVTLSCSQTLNHNVMYWYQQKSSQAPKLLFHYYDKDFNNEADTPDNFQSRRPNTSFCFLDIRSPGLGDTAMYLCATSRDGGPNEKLFFGSGTQLSVL.

The rearrangement uses TRBV6-5 and TRBJ2-2; possible D gene TRBD2, 5 bases. CDR1 and CDR2 from the germline V gene are MNHEY and SVGAGI. The CDR3 extends over 15 amino acids. Trimming left V 2 bases short and J 4 bases short, with 11 bases between. CDR3: CASSYDGGGTGELFF. CDR3 in DNA: TGTGCCAGCAGTTACGACGGAGGCGGCACCGGGGAGCTGTTTTTT.

The chain has TRBV9 and TRBJ2-1; no reliable D call. V was pared by 4 bases and J by 8 bases, with 10 bases between. Germline CDR1 is SGDLS and CDR2 is YYNGEE. This CDR3 comprises 12 residues. CDR3 in amino acids: CASSKLGHEQFF. The CDR3 bases are TGTGCCAGCAGCAAACTGGGCCATGAGCAGTTCTTC.

The chain combines TRBV19 with TRBJ1-5; D uncertain. CDR3 length equals 13 residues. Germline-derived CDR1 and CDR2 are LNHDA and SQIVND (reference sequence). Trimming took off 7 bases at V and 2 bases at J, with 9 bases between the two ends. The CDR3, as DNA: TGTGCCAGTAATCTCGTGCGCAATCAGCCCCAGCATTTT. Encoded protein: CASNLVRNQPQHF.

The chain uses TRBV19 and TRBJ2-1, with 11 bases fitting TRBD2. V was clipped by 5 bases and J by 6 bases; unmatched bases: 3. In germline, CDR1 is LNHDA, CDR2 SQIVND (reference sequence). The CDR3 consists of 14 residues. In DNA form, the CDR3 reads TGTGCCAGTAGTCTGACTAGCGGGATCAATGAGCAGTTCTTC. Its translation: CASSLTSGINEQFF.

The rearrangement uses TRBV11-2 and TRBJ2-7; 10 bases are a match to TRBD1. The germline V gene encodes CDR1 SGHAT and CDR2 FQNNGV. The CDR3 is 15 residues long. V was pared by 3 bases and J by 5 bases, with 7 bases of the junction left unmatched. The CDR3 region is CASSFRGTGVDEQYF. DNA of the CDR3: TGTGCCAGCAGCTTCCGGGGGACAGGGGTAGACGAGCAGTACTTC.

The chain has TRBV24-1 and TRBJ2-2; 10 nucleotides match TRBD1. The junction had 13 bases not matched to a gene; V was cut back by 5 bases and J by 2 bases. CDR1 KGHDR and CDR2 SFDVKD come from the germline V gene. The CDR3 extends over 19 amino acids. DNA for the CDR3: TGTGCCACCAGTGCCCTACCGGGACAGGGGCCGCTAAACACCGGGGAGCTGTTTTTT. Translating gives CATSALPGQGPLNTGELFF.

This chain joins TRBV18 and TRBJ2-3; D gene unclear. V was clipped by 1 base and J by 4 bases, with 3 bases between them. Germline V CDR1 and CDR2: KGHSH, LQKENI. CDR3 size: 12 residues. The CDR3 spells CASSPQADTQYF. The DNA of the CDR3 is TGTGCCAGCTCACCACAGGCAGATACGCAGTATTTT.

This chain joins TRBV10-1 and TRBJ2-2, with D maybe TRBD2 (6 bases). Germline CDR1 and CDR2: WNHNN and SYGVQD (reference sequence). This CDR3 has 14 amino acids. V gave up 6 bases and J gave up 5 bases, with 13 bases separating them. This CDR3 reads CASRMEGRTGELFF. CDR3 DNA: TGCGCCAGCAGAATGGAGGGACGGACCGGGGAGCTGTTTTTT.

The chain employs TRBV29-1 and TRBJ1-3, with D unresolved. The ends were cut back, 7 bases at V and 4 bases at J, with 8 bases in the middle. Per the germline V gene, CDR1 is SQVTM and CDR2 is ANQGSEA. This CDR3 is built from 11 residues. The CDR3 sequence: CSARAGNTIYF. The CDR3 DNA is TGCAGCGCCCGGGCCGGAAACACCATATATTTT.

The chain combines TRBV4-2 with TRBJ2-7; D might be TRBD1 or TRBD2, each matching 5 bases. The length of the CDR3 is 14 residues. The V end lost 3 bases, the J end lost 6 bases, and 15 bases lay between the germline ends. Germline loops: CDR1 LGHNA, CDR2 YNFKEQ. The CDR3 region is CASSQARGELEQYF. Written as DNA, the CDR3 is TGTGCCAGCAGCCAGGCTAGGGGAGAACTCGAGCAGTACTTC.

The chain links TRBV3-1 (or the pseudogene TRBV3-2) to TRBJ1-2, with 7 bases aligning to TRBD1. The germline CDR1 and CDR2 sequences are LGHDT and YNNKEL (reference sequence). CDR3 size: 17 residues. The V segment lost 2 bases and the J segment 3 bases; nucleotides outside the gene matches: 12. CDR3 DNA sequence: TGTGCCAGCAGCCAAAGGGGTCGGGCCAGGGGGGACTATGGCTACACCTTC. Its translation is CASSQRGRARGDYGYTF.

The rearrangement uses TRBV7-6 and TRBJ2-2, with D unclear. Between the trimmed V and J ends, which lost 11 bases and 1 base, there was a span of 8 bases. CDR1 is SGHVS, CDR2 FNYEAQ, per germline. This CDR3 has 12 residues. The CDR3 nucleotides are TGTGCCTTCCCCGGGAACACCGGGGAGCTGTTTTTT. Its protein is CAFPGNTGELFF.

The V and J genes are TRBV14 and TRBJ1-6; no clear D gene. The V end lost 4 bases, the J end lost 9 bases, and 13 bases lay between the germline ends. The length of the CDR3 is 14 residues. Germline V gene data show CDR1 as SGHDN and CDR2 as FVKESK. CDR3 coding DNA: TGTGCCAGCAGCCCGCGGGCCCACCGTTCACCCCTCCACTTT. This codes for CASSPRAHRSPLHF. Drawing the rest from reference TRBV14 and TRBJ1-6, the complete variable domain is EAGVTQFPSHSVIEKGQTVTLRCDPISGHDNLYWYRRVMGKEIKFLLHFVKESKQDESGMPNNRFLAERTGGTYSTLKVQPAELEDSGVYFCASSPRAHRSPLHFGNGTRLTVT.

The chain recombines TRBV30 with TRBJ2-5, with 7 bases fitting TRBD1. The CDR3 sequence is 13 residues long. Germline CDR1 and CDR2: GTSNPN and SVGIG (reference sequence). Germline trimming cut 0 bases from V and 5 bases from J; bases unmatched to any gene: 3. CDR3 bases: TGTGCCTGGAGTGTACTCAGGGGGGAGACCCAGTACTTC. Translation: CAWSVLRGETQYF.